What follows are 31 T cell receptor beta chains derived from one specimen sequenced in a study of technical replicates of blood from a handful of donors. This table comes from immunoSEQ multiplex PCR, and its TCRdb copy is limited to in-frame clones, with some not included. The sample includes roughly 60,000 clones, approximately 86% seen only once; the top ten take approximately 5.4%. The material sequenced was PBMCs. The origin of the receptors is a human donor in good health. Some clones in this sample may be carry-over from other donors' samples.

Comment on this clone: Sequence at one end of the junction differs from germline and may be a read error. This CDR3 reads CASSGGGASNNEQFF. The CDR3 coding sequence is TGTGCCAGCAGCGGTGGCGGGGCCTCCAACAATGAGCAGTTCTTC. The gene calls are TRBV7-3 and TRBJ2-1; weak D call: TRBD2 (6 bases). This CDR3 is built from 15 residues. Per germline, CDR1 SGHTA and CDR2 FQGTGA.

The gene calls are TRBV7-9 and TRBJ2-5; no clear D gene. The germline V and J ends were trimmed by 3 bases and 7 bases, with 12 bases remaining between them. CDR3 size: 13 residues. Germline V gene lookup returns CDR1 SEHNR and CDR2 FQNEAQ (reference sequence). The CDR3 spells CASSFTSSGTQYF. The CDR3 DNA reads TGTGCCAGCAGCTTTACCTCCTCAGGGACCCAGTACTTC.

The chain employs TRBV7-3 and TRBJ2-1, with a tentative D call TRBD2 (6 bases). The CDR3 runs to 13 residues. V lost 6 bases and J 10 bases, leaving 16 bases between the germline ends. In germline, CDR1 is SGHTA, CDR2 FQGTGA. CDR3: CASRPDRRGEQFF. DNA for the CDR3: TGTGCCAGCAGACCGGACCGACGGGGGGAGCAGTTCTTC.

The chain is built from TRBV9 and TRBJ2-2; D is unresolved. This CDR3 is 12 amino acids long. V dropped 4 bases and J dropped 7 bases, with 8 bases sitting between them. The germline CDR1 and CDR2 sequences are SGDLS and YYNGEE. In nucleotides, the CDR3 is TGTGCCAGCAGCCCCCGTAACGGGGAGCTGTTTTTT. Translation: CASSPRNGELFF. Full variable domain (missing parts from reference TRBV9 and TRBJ2-2): DSGVTQTPKHLITATGQRVTLRCSPRSGDLSVYWYQQSLDQGLQFLIQYYNGEERAKGNILERFSAQQFPDLHSELNLSSLELGDSALYFCASSPRNGELFFGEGSRLTVL.

The chain has TRBV4-2 and TRBJ1-6; D remains ambiguous. Trimming shortened V by 0 bases and J by 7 bases, and 10 bases separated the two germline ends. The CDR3 covers 15 residues. Per the germline V gene, CDR1 is LGHNA and CDR2 is YNFKEQ. CDR3 in DNA: TGTGCCAGCAGCCAAGATGGGGAGGCGAATTCACCCCTCCACTTT. It specifies CASSQDGEANSPLHF.

This clone was seen once. The chain combines TRBV9 with TRBJ1-5, with TRBD1 as a possible D gene (5 bases). Trimming stripped 1 base from V and 0 bases from J, with 11 bases between. The CDR3 extends over 16 amino acids. The germline V gene encodes CDR1 SGDLS and CDR2 YYNGEE. CDR3 protein: CASSVKGSYSNQPQHF. DNA of the CDR3: TGTGCCAGCAGCGTAAAGGGGTCTTATAGCAATCAGCCCCAGCATTTT.

The V gene is TRBV5-6, the J gene TRBJ2-3; 10 nucleotides agree with TRBD2. Germline V gene data show CDR1 as SGHDT and CDR2 as YYEEEE. The junction had 3 bases not matched to a gene; V was cut back by 2 bases and J by 3 bases. The CDR3 loop spans 15 amino acids. CDR3 sequence: CASSFPSGRTDTQYF. The CDR3 bases are TGTGCCAGCAGCTTCCCTAGCGGGAGAACAGATACGCAGTATTTT.

The rearrangement links TRBV27 to TRBJ2-7; D is perhaps TRBD2 (6 bases). Per the germline V gene, CDR1 is MNHEY and CDR2 is SMNVEV (reference sequence). This CDR3 comprises 14 residues. V was trimmed by 2 bases and J by 12 bases, leaving 20 bases between them. CDR3 nucleotides: TGTGCCAGCAGTTTAGACCCCGTGGGACTCTCGGCGTACTTC. Its translation: CASSLDPVGLSAYF.

The chain joins TRBV11-1 to TRBJ2-3; 8 bases fit TRBD2. The germline V gene encodes CDR1 SGHAT and CDR2 FQDESV (reference sequence). The CDR3 consists of 14 residues. The trim removed 6 bases at V and 4 bases at J, leaving 6 bases unmatched. The CDR3 nucleotides read TGTGCCAGCAGGAGCGGGGGTGATTCAGATACGCAGTATTTT. It codes for CASRSGGDSDTQYF.

The CDR3 protein is CASSIEGQVGAQYF. The CDR3 DNA reads as TGTGCCAGTAGTATAGAGGGACAGGTGGGAGCCCAGTACTTC. The chain couples TRBV19 to TRBJ2-5, with 8 bases matching TRBD1. Germline V gene lookup returns CDR1 LNHDA and CDR2 SQIVND (reference sequence). This CDR3 has 14 amino acids. Trimming cost V 0 bases and J 9 bases; bases outside gene matches: 6.

The chain couples TRBV6-1 to TRBJ1-2, with D maybe TRBD1 (6 bases). The V end lost 4 bases, the J end lost 4 bases, and 16 bases lay between the germline ends. Germline CDR1 reads MNHNS; CDR2 reads SASEGT. CDR3 length: 15 residues. CDR3 in DNA: TGTGCCAGCAGTGGTGATGCAGGGGCGGGCTATGGCTACACCTTC. This encodes CASSGDAGAGYGYTF.

This chain connects TRBV6-1 to TRBJ2-7; 7 bases fit TRBD1. CDR3 size: 14 residues. J gave up 2 bases and V 4 bases, and 5 bases lay outside the gene matches. Germline assignment: CDR1 MNHNS and CDR2 SASEGT. CDR3 in amino acids: CASSAGTVAYEQYF. CDR3 bases: TGTGCCAGCAGTGCGGGGACAGTGGCCTACGAGCAGTACTTC.

Only a few counts were recorded for this clone. The chain combines TRBV5-4 with TRBJ2-2; no firm D call. The V gene's germline CDR1 is SGHNT and CDR2 YYREEE (reference sequence). This CDR3 is built from 13 residues. Trimming left V 0 bases short and J 6 bases short, with 6 bases between. The CDR3 is CASSLAPSGELFF. CDR3 bases: TGTGCCAGCAGCTTGGCCCCATCCGGGGAGCTGTTTTTT.

The V and J genes are TRBV7-3 and TRBJ2-3; TRBD2 aligns across 8 bases. This CDR3 contains 15 residues. The V gene's germline CDR1 is SGHTA and CDR2 FQGTGA. Trimming at V came to 4 bases and at J to 5 bases, leaving 8 bases not matched to a gene. The DNA of the CDR3 is TGTGCCAGCAGCTCCGTTAGCGGGGCGGGAGATACGCAGTATTTT. This translates into CASSSVSGAGDTQYF.

This chain connects TRBV9 to TRBJ2-3, with a tentative D call TRBD2 (5 bases). The CDR3 contains 12 residues. Looked up from germline, CDR1 is SGDLS and CDR2 is YYNGEE. V dropped 4 bases and J dropped 8 bases, with 11 bases sitting between them. CDR3 sequence: CASSTEGVTQYF. As DNA, the CDR3 is TGTGCCAGCAGCACAGAGGGAGTTACGCAGTATTTT.

The V and J genes are TRBV5-4 and TRBJ2-3; 8 positions match TRBD1. Trimming took 5 bases from V and 1 from J; bases not matched to a gene: 6. The CDR3 runs to 15 residues. Germline-derived CDR1 and CDR2 are SGHNT and YYREEE (reference sequence). CDR3 sequence reads: CASSLTGAGTDTQYF. As DNA, the CDR3 is TGTGCCAGCAGTCTGACAGGGGCGGGCACAGATACGCAGTATTTT.

This sequence joins TRBV5-1 and TRBJ2-6; TRBD2 is a possible D gene (6 bases). Per the germline V gene, CDR1 is SGHRS and CDR2 is YFSETQ. The CDR3 extends over 18 amino acids. V lost 1 base and J 0 bases, leaving 14 bases between the germline ends. CDR3 protein: CASSLMGGTSSGANVLTF. The DNA of the CDR3 is TGCGCCAGCAGCTTGATGGGAGGTACGAGCTCTGGGGCCAACGTCCTGACTTTC.

The chain links TRBV6-5 to TRBJ2-7, with 8 bases that match TRBD2. The CDR3 consists of 14 residues. Per the germline V gene, CDR1 is MNHEY and CDR2 is SVGAGI. V lost 5 bases to trimming and J lost 6 bases; unmatched junction nucleotides: 9. CDR3 sequence (DNA): TGTGCCAGCAGTGGGACTAGTGAGGCCAGCGAGCAGTACTTC. Encoded protein: CASSGTSEASEQYF.

The V and J genes are TRBV27 and TRBJ1-4, with D perhaps matching TRBD1 (6 bases). Germline lookup yields CDR1 MNHEY and CDR2 SMNVEV (reference sequence). V was clipped by 5 bases and J by 5 bases, with 12 bases between them. The CDR3 runs 14 residues. The CDR3 DNA is TGTGCCAGCAGTGGGACAAGGGGGAATGAAAAACTGTTTTTT. This translates into CASSGTRGNEKLFF.

The V and J genes are TRBV27 and TRBJ2-5; D is undetermined. V lost 8 bases, J lost 4 bases, and 17 bases lay in between. Germline assignment: CDR1 MNHEY and CDR2 SMNVEV (reference sequence). This CDR3 region has 14 residues. The chain's CDR3 is CASAVIGGGETQYF. CDR3 nucleotide sequence: TGTGCCAGCGCTGTAATCGGCGGTGGAGAGACCCAGTACTTC.

The rearrangement joins TRBV5-4 to TRBJ2-1; D uncertain. Trimming left V 1 base short and J 9 bases short, with 11 bases between. This CDR3 has 13 amino acids. Germline V gene lookup returns CDR1 SGHNT and CDR2 YYREEE (reference sequence). CDR3 nucleotides: TGTGCCAGCAGCTTGAGACAATCCGGTGAGCAGTTCTTC. This gives the protein CASSLRQSGEQFF. The full variable domain, in which reference TRBV5-4 and TRBJ2-1 provide the parts outside the CDR3, is ETGVTQSPTHLIKTRGQQVTLRCSSQSGHNTVSWYQQALGQGPQFIFQYYREEENGRGNFPPRFSGLQFPNYSSELNVNALELDDSALYLCASSLRQSGEQFFGPGTRLTVL.

In this sample, this clone turned up once. The chain uses TRBV4-3 and TRBJ1-2; 10 nucleotides align to TRBD1. The CDR3 contains 16 residues. CDR1 is LGHNA and CDR2 is YSLEER in the germline V gene. V trimming: 4 bases; J trimming: 4 bases; junction bases outside the gene matches: 9. In DNA, the CDR3 is TGCGCCAGCAGCCCAACACGGACAGGGGGGATCTATGGCTACACCTTC. Amino acids: CASSPTRTGGIYGYTF.

The chain joins TRBV7-2 to TRBJ1-4; 10 bases agree with TRBD1. Germline values: CDR1 SGHTA, CDR2 FQGNSA. Trimming at V came to 5 bases and at J to 0 bases, leaving 3 bases not matched to a gene. The CDR3 is 16 amino acids. The CDR3 loop is CASSPGQGTTNEKLFF. The CDR3 DNA is TGTGCCAGCAGCCCGGGACAGGGGACAACTAATGAAAAACTGTTTTTT. Supplemented by reference TRBV7-2 and TRBJ1-4, the full variable domain reads GAGVSQSPSNKVTEKGKDVELRCDPISGHTALYWYRQSLGQGLEFLIYFQGNSAPDKSGLPSDRFSAERTGGSVSTLTIQRTQQEDSAVYLCASSPGQGTTNEKLFFGSGTQLSVL.

The rearrangement links TRBV10-3 to TRBJ2-1; 7 bases are a match to TRBD1. Per germline, CDR1 ENHRY and CDR2 SYGVKD. V was clipped by 11 bases and J by 12 bases; unmatched bases: 13. The CDR3 is 12 residues long. The CDR3 nucleotides read TGTGCCGTCCGGGACAGCGCGATGAGGCAGTTCTTC. The encoded protein is CAVRDSAMRQFF.

V usage is TRBV5-1 and J usage is TRBJ1-2, with D possibly being TRBD1 (6 bases). The CDR3 runs 13 residues. Per the germline V gene, CDR1 is SGHRS and CDR2 is YFSETQ. V shed 0 bases and J shed 6 bases, with 9 bases lying between them. CDR3 sequence: CASSLDRADGYTF. The CDR3 DNA sequence: TGCGCCAGCAGCTTGGACAGGGCGGATGGCTACACCTTC.

V and J are TRBV6-6 and TRBJ1-2, with 8 bases fitting TRBD1. Per the germline V gene, CDR1 is MNHNY and CDR2 is SVGAGI (reference sequence). The CDR3 spans 15 residues. J was trimmed by 4 bases and V by 2 bases; bases with no gene match: 6. The chain's CDR3 is CASSYQDRVVYGYTF. In DNA, the CDR3 is TGTGCCAGCAGTTACCAGGACAGGGTCGTCTATGGCTACACCTTC.

In this sample, this clone turned up once. The rearrangement uses TRBV30 and TRBJ1-6; D is perhaps TRBD1 (5 bases). Germline V lookup: CDR1 GTSNPN, CDR2 SVGIG (reference sequence). CDR3 length: 16 amino acids. V was clipped by 4 bases and J by 0 bases, with 13 bases between them. The CDR3 region has the DNA TGTGCCTGGACGAAATCCGGGGGCTCCTATAATTCACCCCTCCACTTT. It specifies CAWTKSGGSYNSPLHF.

This clone has a handful of counts. V usage is TRBV9 and J usage is TRBJ1-1, with 7 nucleotides matching TRBD1. The CDR3 is 16 residues long. J gave up 3 bases and V 4 bases, and 12 bases lay outside the gene matches. The germline CDR1 and CDR2 sequences are SGDLS and YYNGEE. The CDR3 protein is CASSHEQGLFDTEAFF. The DNA of the CDR3 is TGTGCCAGCAGCCATGAACAGGGGCTTTTTGACACTGAAGCTTTCTTT.

This clone was counted a single time. The chain carries TRBV7-3 and TRBJ2-3; tentative D call: TRBD2 (7 bases). Trimming removed 2 bases from V and 1 base from J, with 19 bases in between. The V gene's germline CDR1 is SGHTA and CDR2 FQGTGA. The CDR3 consists of 18 residues. Here the CDR3 DNA reads TGTGCCAGCAGCTTAGAGGGGGGGCTAGTCTCCCGCACAGATACGCAGTATTTT. Amino acid sequence: CASSLEGGLVSRTDTQYF.

The chain joins TRBV7-8 to TRBJ1-5; 8 nucleotides align to TRBD1. The V gene's germline CDR1 is SGHVS and CDR2 FQNEAQ. This CDR3 has 14 amino acids. After removal of 5 bases from V and 3 bases from J, the junction contained 3 bases not matched to a gene. CDR3 nucleotide sequence: TGTGCCAGCAGCCTGACAGGGGACAATCAGCCCCAGCATTTT. It specifies CASSLTGDNQPQHF.

The chain combines TRBV18 with TRBJ1-1; D is ambiguous. Germline CDR1 reads KGHSH; CDR2 reads LQKENI. The V gene lost 3 bases and the J gene lost 0 bases, with 11 bases spanning the gap. The CDR3 totals 15 residues. The CDR3 reads CASSPPEGVNTEAFF. The CDR3 DNA sequence: TGTGCCAGCTCACCGCCGGAGGGAGTGAACACTGAAGCTTTCTTT.